A single sample gave rise to the 32 T cell receptor beta chains below, sequenced in a study of T cell responses to AZD1222 COVID-19 vaccine. Generated by immunoSEQ multiplex PCR, the TCRdb table keeps only in-frame clones and is missing some. The table includes roughly 100,000 clones, 80% to 90% detected once. The sample here was peripheral blood, taken 28 days after the second AZD1222 dose. The receptor source for this set is an adult who received the AZD1222 COVID-19 vaccine.

V gene TRBV5-1 combines with J gene TRBJ1-1; D is possibly TRBD1 (6 bases). From germline, CDR1 is SGHRS and CDR2 YFSETQ. V lost 1 base and J 6 bases, leaving 13 bases between the germline ends. This CDR3 contains 14 residues. In DNA, the CDR3 is TGCGCCAGCAGCTTGACAGGGCGACAGTCTGAAGCTTTCTTT. It is translated as CASSLTGRQSEAFF.

The chain recombines TRBV7-8 with TRBJ2-3; D is possibly TRBD1 or TRBD2 (6 bases each). Germline-derived CDR1 and CDR2 are SGHVS and FQNEAQ. Trimming removed 5 bases at V and 0 bases at J, with 18 bases between. The CDR3 length is 17 residues. The DNA for the CDR3 is TGTGCCAGCAGCAACCCCACGGGGGCCATTAGCACAGATACGCAGTATTTT. It translates to CASSNPTGAISTDTQYF.

V is TRBV29-1 and J is TRBJ2-5, with D perhaps TRBD1 (5 bases). The CDR3 spans 13 residues. Between the trimmed V and J ends, which lost 3 bases and 4 bases, there was a span of 12 bases. Germline-derived CDR1 and CDR2 are SQVTM and ANQGSEA. CDR3 sequence reads: CSVDLGQGETQYF. The CDR3 coding sequence is TGCAGCGTTGATTTAGGGCAGGGAGAGACCCAGTACTTC.

J is TRBJ2-1 and V is TRBV27; 9 bases are shared with TRBD1. V was pared by 5 bases and J by 7 bases, with 0 bases of the junction left unmatched. The CDR3 loop spans 12 amino acids. CDR1 and CDR2 from the germline V gene are MNHEY and SMNVEV (reference sequence). CDR3 protein: CASSGQGNEQFF. The CDR3 region has the DNA TGTGCCAGCAGTGGACAGGGGAATGAGCAGTTCTTC.

The J gene is TRBJ1-2, the V gene TRBV18, with 7 bases identical to TRBD1. There are 13 residues in the CDR3. V dropped 6 bases and J dropped 7; count of bases not matched to a gene: 8. Looked up from germline, CDR1 is KGHSH and CDR2 is LQKENI. As DNA, the CDR3 is TGTGCCAGCTCCCCCGAGGGGGCGTCTGGCTACACCTTC. This codes for CASSPEGASGYTF.

The rearrangement uses TRBV30 and TRBJ2-1; weak D call: TRBD1 (5 bases). The CDR3 totals 17 residues. Germline CDR1 reads GTSNPN; CDR2 reads SVGIG (reference sequence). V lost 4 bases, J lost 0 bases, and 19 bases lay in between. CDR3 protein: CAWKEQGRLSSYNEQFF. The CDR3 DNA follows: TGTGCCTGGAAGGAGCAGGGCCGGCTTAGCTCCTACAATGAGCAGTTCTTC. The full variable domain, completed using reference TRBV30 and TRBJ2-1, is SQTIHQWPATLVQPVGSPLSLECTVEGTSNPNLYWYRQAAGRGLQLLFYSVGIGQISSEVPQNLSASRPQDRQFILSSKKLLLSDSGFYLCAWKEQGRLSSYNEQFFGPGTRLTVL.

Here the CDR3 reads CSAGGAGEIYEQYF. The CDR3 DNA follows: TGCAGCGCCGGAGGGGCGGGGGAAATCTACGAGCAGTACTTC. The V call is TRBV29-1, the J call TRBJ2-7, with 7 bases aligning to TRBD2. Per germline, CDR1 SQVTM and CDR2 ANQGSEA. This CDR3 has 14 amino acids. V trimming: 7 bases; J trimming: 3 bases; junction bases outside the gene matches: 12.

The sample holds a few counts of this clone. V usage is TRBV11-2 and J usage is TRBJ2-1; 10 positions match TRBD2. Per germline, CDR1 SGHAT and CDR2 FQNNGV. J was trimmed by 8 bases and V by 4 bases; bases with no gene match: 5. The CDR3 is made up of 14 amino acids. CDR3 amino acids: CASSSGLATDEQFF. CDR3 nucleotides: TGTGCCAGCAGCTCGGGACTAGCGACGGATGAGCAGTTCTTC.

The chain is built from TRBV5-4 and TRBJ1-2, with D perhaps matching TRBD1 (6 bases). The CDR3 consists of 16 residues. V was trimmed by 0 bases and J by 3 bases, leaving 15 bases between them. CDR1 is SGHNT, CDR2 YYREEE, per germline (reference sequence). CDR3 region: CASSLARTASDYGYTF. The CDR3 region has the DNA TGTGCCAGCAGCTTGGCCCGGACAGCCTCGGACTATGGCTACACCTTC.

This clone came up once. This chain joins TRBV12-3 or TRBV12-4 and TRBJ2-5; D ambiguous. The V end lost 2 bases, the J end lost 5 bases, and 6 bases lay between the germline ends. The CDR3 length is 12 residues. This chain's CDR3 is CASSLISETQYF. CDR3 DNA sequence: TGTGCCAGCAGTTTAATATCCGAGACCCAGTACTTC.

For the CDR3, the DNA is TGCGCCAGCAGCCTGGGCGGACTAGCGTTCGACGAGCAGTACTTC. This encodes CASSLGGLAFDEQYF. This chain joins TRBV5-1 and TRBJ2-7, with 9 bases lining up with TRBD2. Trimming cost V 4 bases and J 5 bases; bases outside gene matches: 10. This CDR3 has 15 residues. Germline V gene data show CDR1 as SGHRS and CDR2 as YFSETQ.

This chain joins TRBV7-3 and TRBJ2-1; 9 nucleotides agree with TRBD1. CDR3 size: 15 residues. The trim removed 5 bases at V and 9 bases at J, leaving 11 bases unmatched. CDR1 is SGHTA and CDR2 is FQGTGA in the germline V gene. The CDR3 DNA reads TGTGCCAGCAGCCTAGCTAGGGACAGGGAAGGTGAGCAGTTCTTC. Protein: CASSLARDREGEQFF.

The genes are TRBV5-5 and TRBJ2-2; either TRBD1 or TRBD2 may supply D (5 bases each). This CDR3 spans 12 amino acids. The germline V gene has CDR1 SGHKS and CDR2 YYEKEE (reference sequence). Trimming left V 1 base short and J 9 bases short, with 7 bases between. CDR3: CASSLRGRELFF. CDR3 bases: TGTGCCAGCAGCTTGCGGGGCCGGGAGCTGTTTTTT.

The chain uses TRBV7-5 and TRBJ2-2. TRBV7-5 is a listed pseudogene. The CDR3 extends over 19 amino acids. The DNA of the CDR3 is TGTGCCAGAAGCTTAGGGGCAGGGTTGACTAAGGCCCTCACCGGGGAGCTGTTTTTT. This codes for CARSLGAGLTKALTGELFF.

The V and J genes are TRBV3-1 (or the pseudogene TRBV3-2) and TRBJ1-4, with 9 nucleotides matching TRBD1. The ends lost 2 bases at V and 6 bases at J; junction bases unmatched: 7. The CDR3 contains 16 residues. CDR1 and CDR2 (germline): LGHDT, YNNKEL (reference sequence). CDR3 nucleotides: TGTGCCAGCAGCCAATCCGCGGGACAGGGATATGAAAAACTGTTTTTT. Amino acid sequence: CASSQSAGQGYEKLFF.

The rearrangement joins TRBV11-1 to TRBJ1-1; D gene uncertain. Germline CDR1 SGHAT, CDR2 FQDESV (reference sequence). With 3 bases removed from V and 1 base from J, the gap between germline ends came to 6 bases. The CDR3 spans 13 residues. The CDR3 DNA reads as TGTGCCAGCAGCTTCTCGGGGAACACTGAAGCTTTCTTT. Its protein product is CASSFSGNTEAFF.

The V and J genes are TRBV28 and TRBJ2-7, with 7 bases lining up with TRBD2. CDR1 is MDHEN and CDR2 is SYDVKM in the germline V gene. With V trimmed by 4 bases and J by 5 bases, 11 bases remained unmatched. The CDR3 covers 15 residues. CDR3 residues: CASSWGGGPIHEQYF. The DNA for the CDR3 is TGTGCCAGCAGTTGGGGGGGAGGGCCAATTCACGAGCAGTACTTC.

This clone is categorized as medium-sized. This chain uses TRBV7-9 with TRBJ2-7, with TRBD1 identical over 9 bases. Germline V CDR1 and CDR2: SEHNR, FQNEAQ (reference sequence). V lost 7 bases, J lost 3 bases, and 10 bases stayed unmatched. The CDR3 contains 15 residues. The CDR3 loop is CASNHPGTGNYEQYF. Written as DNA, the CDR3 is TGTGCCAGCAACCACCCCGGGACAGGGAACTACGAGCAGTACTTC. The whole variable domain, filled in from reference TRBV7-9 and TRBJ2-7, reads DTGVSQNPRHKITKRGQNVTFRCDPISEHNRLYWYRQTLGQGPEFLTYFQNEAQLEKSRLLSDRFSAERPKGSFSTLEIQRTEQGDSAMYLCASNHPGTGNYEQYFGPGTRLTVT.

The chain recombines TRBV2 with TRBJ2-2; D is ambiguous. Germline values: CDR1 SNHLY, CDR2 FYNNEI. CDR3 size: 13 residues. Trimming pared 3 bases from V and 2 bases from J, leaving 4 bases between. CDR3 DNA: TGTGCCAGCAGTGACTCTAACACCGGGGAGCTGTTTTTT. It translates to CASSDSNTGELFF.

The chain employs TRBV14 and TRBJ2-2; possible D gene TRBD1, 6 bases. Per the germline V gene, CDR1 is SGHDN and CDR2 is FVKESK. The CDR3 totals 13 residues. Trimming cost V 7 bases and J 4 bases, with 10 bases left between them. The DNA of the CDR3 is TGTGCCAGCAATTGGGACACCACCGGGGAGCTGTTTTTT. This gives the protein CASNWDTTGELFF. Looking up the rest from reference TRBV14 and TRBJ2-2 gives the full variable domain: EAGVTQFPSHSVIEKGQTVTLRCDPISGHDNLYWYRRVMGKEIKFLLHFVKESKQDESGMPNNRFLAERTGGTYSTLKVQPAELEDSGVYFCASNWDTTGELFFGEGSRLTVL.

This sequence joins TRBV9 and TRBJ1-4; TRBD1 might be the D (6 bases). CDR3 length: 16 residues. CDR1 and CDR2 (germline): SGDLS, YYNGEE. Trimming pared 1 base from V and 2 bases from J, leaving 12 bases between. CDR3 DNA sequence: TGTGCCAGCAGCGTACGAGTAGGGGGGACTAATGAAAAACTGTTTTTT. Protein product: CASSVRVGGTNEKLFF.

This sequence joins TRBV5-1 and TRBJ2-1, with D possibly matching TRBD1 (6 bases). The CDR3 covers 13 residues. Trimming took off 3 bases at V and 6 bases at J, with 10 bases between the two ends. The germline V gene has CDR1 SGHRS and CDR2 YFSETQ. The CDR3 bases are TGCGCCAGCAGCTGGGGGCAGGCCAATGAGCAGTTCTTC. This encodes CASSWGQANEQFF.

The CDR3 nucleotides are TGCGCCAGCAGCTTGGCCGGGGAGGGGGTCACTGAAGCTTTCTTT. This sequence encodes CASSLAGEGVTEAFF. V gene TRBV5-1 combines with J gene TRBJ1-1, with a possible D match to TRBD1 (6 bases). CDR1 is SGHRS and CDR2 is YFSETQ in the germline V gene. The CDR3 totals 15 residues. Trimming took 0 bases from V and 4 from J, leaving 13 bases between them.

The chain carries TRBV5-1 and TRBJ2-3; D is possibly TRBD2 (6 bases). This CDR3 has 16 residues. Germline lookup yields CDR1 SGHRS and CDR2 YFSETQ. Trimming took 4 bases from V and 0 from J, leaving 15 bases between them. In nucleotides, the CDR3 is TGCGCCAGCAGCCCACCAGCGGGCGGGAGCACAGATACGCAGTATTTT. This translates into CASSPPAGGSTDTQYF.

The chain is built from TRBV6-5 and TRBJ2-7; TRBD2 aligns across 9 bases. The V gene's germline CDR1 is MNHEY and CDR2 SVGAGI. The CDR3 covers 13 residues. With 8 bases clipped from V and 5 bases from J, the junction kept 7 bases outside the gene matches. The CDR3 spells CASRRGGRNEQYF. Written as DNA, the CDR3 is TGTGCCAGCCGGCGGGGGGGCCGCAACGAGCAGTACTTC.

The chain links TRBV27 to TRBJ2-3, with TRBD1 matching over 8 bases. The V and J ends lost 6 bases and 0 bases, in that order; junction bases with no gene match: 5. Germline V gives CDR1 MNHEY, CDR2 SMNVEV (reference sequence). This CDR3 is built from 15 residues. CDR3 sequence reads: CASRPTGVSTDTQYF. As DNA, the CDR3 is TGTGCCAGCAGGCCGACAGGGGTGAGCACAGATACGCAGTATTTT.

The DNA of the CDR3 is TGTGCCAGCAGCCTTTCTCTGAACACTGAAGCTTTCTTT. Its protein product is CASSLSLNTEAFF. This chain uses TRBV7-6 with TRBJ1-1; D gene unclear. V shed 5 bases and J shed 0 bases, with 7 bases lying between them. Germline CDR1 reads SGHVS; CDR2 reads FNYEAQ. The CDR3 contains 13 residues.

This rearrangement joins TRBV2 to TRBJ1-1, with D perhaps matching TRBD1 (5 bases). The V gene lost 4 bases and the J gene lost 5 bases, with 14 bases spanning the gap. This CDR3 is built from 14 residues. From germline, CDR1 is SNHLY and CDR2 FYNNEI. CDR3 protein: CASSVGQRVTEAFF. The CDR3 nucleotides are TGTGCCAGCAGTGTGGGGCAACGGGTTACTGAAGCTTTCTTT. Variable domain in full (rest from reference TRBV2 and TRBJ1-1): EPEVTQTPSHQVTQMGQEVILRCVPISNHLYFYWYRQILGQKVEFLVSFYNNEISEKSEIFDDQFSVERPDGSNFTLKIRSTKLEDSAMYFCASSVGQRVTEAFFGQGTRLTVV.

The chain combines TRBV24-1 with TRBJ2-3; no reliable D call. Trimming took off 3 bases at V and 0 bases at J, with 9 bases between the two ends. The CDR3 loop spans 15 amino acids. The V gene's germline CDR1 is KGHDR and CDR2 SFDVKD. The CDR3 protein is CATSDPGFSTDTQYF. CDR3 DNA sequence: TGTGCCACCAGTGATCCAGGCTTCAGCACAGATACGCAGTATTTT.

The chain is built from TRBV6-5 and TRBJ1-1; D call uncertain. Per germline, CDR1 MNHEY and CDR2 SVGAGI. The CDR3 runs to 16 residues. Trimming took off 4 bases at V and 1 base at J, with 16 bases between the two ends. CDR3 DNA: TGTGCCAGCAGTTCCCCCGGGGTGGGGAAGAACACTGAAGCTTTCTTT. Its protein product is CASSSPGVGKNTEAFF.

The J gene is TRBJ1-4, the V gene TRBV6-6; 8 bases are a match to TRBD1. The CDR3 has 15 residues. Germline CDR1 MNHNY, CDR2 SVGAGI (reference sequence). V shed 5 bases, J shed 1 base, and the junction held 3 bases outside the gene matches. This CDR3 is CASSRRGLTNEKLFF. The CDR3 coding sequence is TGTGCCAGCAGTCGCAGGGGGCTAACTAATGAAAAACTGTTTTTT.

The chain combines TRBV5-4 with TRBJ2-2; D gene unclear. This CDR3 contains 13 residues. V lost 6 bases and J lost 1, with 7 bases in between. CDR1 is SGHNT, CDR2 YYREEE, per germline (reference sequence). The CDR3 DNA is TGTGCCAGCAAGGGTCAGAACACCGGGGAGCTGTTTTTT. It encodes CASKGQNTGELFF.